This is a list of T cell receptor beta chains from one sample in a study of T-cell reconstitution after alpha-beta-depleted transplantation in children. Via MiXCR, TCRdb re-called the PCR reads, giving one row per CDR3 protein. The table lists 250,000 to 300,000 distinct CDR3 sequences, 9.9% of them singletons. The source material was PBMCs from the stem cell graft donor, sampled from the stem cell graft. These receptor sequences come from a human donor who donated a stem cell graft to a child with SCID. The CDR3 runs from the conserved cysteine through the conserved F or W. The D gene is left open where the match is weak. Only part of the rows carry a size: once, few, many, or a class if the clone is expanded.

cdr3_nt cdr3_aa cdr3_length j_call d_call v_call clone_size
TGTGCTAGCAGCCAAGGGGGCCTCCCGTCCGATGAGCAGTTCTTC CASSQGGLPSDEQFF 15 TRBJ2-1 TRBD1 TRBV7-7 few
TGCGCCAGCAACTTGGGACAGGGCTATGGCTACACCTTC CASNLGQGYGYTF 13 TRBJ1-2 TRBD1 TRBV10-2 NA
TGTGCCAGCAGCCGGGACAGGGGGTACTATGGCTACACCTTC CASSRDRGYYGYTF 14 TRBJ1-2 TRBD1 TRBV4-2 NA
TGCGCCAGCAGCTTAGGGACAGGGGTTAGCAATGAGCAGTTCTTC CASSLGTGVSNEQFF 15 TRBJ2-1 TRBD1 TRBV5-1 NA
TGTGCCAGCAGCGCTTACCGACTGGACTACGAGCAGTACTTC CASSAYRLDYEQYF 14 TRBJ2-7 NA TRBV3-1 NA
TGTGCCAGCGGCGGGGACTACACCTTC CASGGDYTF 9 TRBJ1-2 NA TRBV7-9 few
TGTGCCACCAGTGAGTCCGGGACGGTCCAAGAGACCCAGTACTTC CATSESGTVQETQYF 15 TRBJ2-5 NA TRBV24-1 NA
TGTGCCACTACTAGCGGGGGGGGCACAGATACGCAGTATTTT CATTSGGGTDTQYF 14 TRBJ2-3 TRBD2 TRBV12-3/TRBV12-4 many
TGTGCCAGCAGTTTACAAGTGGGGAACTACAATGAGCAGTTCTTC CASSLQVGNYNEQFF 15 TRBJ2-1 NA TRBV12-3/TRBV12-4 NA
TGTGCCAGCAGACATACCAAGGTCCTACAAATGGGGAACACCGGGGAGCTGTTTTTT CASRHTKVLQMGNTGELFF 19 TRBJ2-2 NA TRBV27 few
TGCGCCAGCAGCTCCGCTACAGCGCTCTCTGGAAACACCATATATTTT CASSSATALSGNTIYF 16 TRBJ1-3 NA TRBV5-1 NA
TGTGCCAGCAGCTTGGGCGTGATAGGGAAGGCCGGGGAGCTGTTTTTT CASSLGVIGKAGELFF 16 TRBJ2-2 NA TRBV5-5 many
TGCGCCAGCAGCCCGTCGGACAGGGGTTATTACGAGCAGTACTTC CASSPSDRGYYEQYF 15 TRBJ2-7 TRBD1 TRBV4-1 few
TGCAGTGCTAGAGTTTCCGGCATGGCGCAGTATTTT CSARVSGMAQYF 12 TRBJ2-3 NA TRBV20-1 NA
TGTGCCAGCAGACGTATGGGGGGCCTCACGACAGATACGCAGTATTTT CASRRMGGLTTDTQYF 16 TRBJ2-3 NA TRBV7-2 many
TGTGCCAGCAGTTTAGCGGGGGCCTTCTCTGGAAACACCATATATTTT CASSLAGAFSGNTIYF 16 TRBJ1-3 NA TRBV12-3/TRBV12-4 many
TGTGCCAGCAGTTTCGGCGCAGGGAATTCTGAAGCTTTCTTT CASSFGAGNSEAFF 14 TRBJ1-1 NA TRBV12-3/TRBV12-4 few
TGTGCCAGCTCACCGGGACAGTCGGACTACGAGCAGTACTTC CASSPGQSDYEQYF 14 TRBJ2-7 TRBD1 TRBV18 many
TGCAGTGCTAAAGGTGGATTGACGGAGCGGGAAGGGGAGCTGTTTTTT CSAKGGLTEREGELFF 16 TRBJ2-2 TRBD2 TRBV20-1 few
TGTGCCAGCAGTGAAGGTCGAGGACTGAATGAAAAACTGTTTTTT CASSEGRGLNEKLFF 15 TRBJ1-4 NA TRBV2 few
TGCAGTGCCTGGGCTGGGGTAGGCTATGGCTACACCTTC CSAWAGVGYGYTF 13 TRBJ1-2 NA TRBV20-1 NA
TGTGCCAGCACTAAGGGCAGAGACTATAATTCACCCCTCCACTTT CASTKGRDYNSPLHF 15 TRBJ1-6 NA TRBV27 few
TGTGCCAGCAGTGAAGAGGGGCAAAAGACCCAGTACTTC CASSEEGQKTQYF 13 TRBJ2-5 NA TRBV6-1 many
TGCAGTGCTAGAGGGTCGGAGGACGGACTGAACACTGAAGCTTTCTTT CSARGSEDGLNTEAFF 16 TRBJ1-1 NA TRBV20-1 once
TGCGCCAGCAGCACAGGACAGGGTGAACGCGGAGAGACCCAGTACTTC CASSTGQGERGETQYF 16 TRBJ2-5 TRBD1 TRBV5-1 NA
TGTGCCAGCAGTTTGGCCCTTACCAATCAGCCCCAGCATTTT CASSLALTNQPQHF 14 TRBJ1-5 NA TRBV12-3/TRBV12-4 NA